The 2 T cell receptor beta chains below all came from one sample that was sequenced in a study of Ad26.COV2.S vaccination and SARS-CoV-2 variants (dated by TCRdb to the early 2020s). Reading the label with the study, this specimen's treatment or condition is: some 20 received Ad26.COV2.S at low or high dose, single or two shots; 5 received placebo; per-sample allocation not given. Repertoires of vaccine and placebo recipients were sequenced from samples taken on day 63 after the first injection. The library was built by means of the immunoSEQ multiplex PCR assay. The immuneACCESS repertoire file appears here via TCRdb, limited to in-frame rearrangements. These files lack a portion of the clones; in checked studies, under half of the deficit traces to unresolved V genes, and the cause of the others is not known. The sample data list about 680,000 clones, and around 92% of these were observed just once. About 1.5% of the sample lies in the top ten.

The source was peripheral blood, collected in a trial of Ad26.COV2.S vaccine versus placebo. Receptor source: a person aged 18-65 years who received the Ad26.COV2.S COVID-19 vaccine or a placebo.

The V gene is TRBV5-1, the J gene TRBJ2-7; 8 bases align to TRBD1. Germline V lookup: CDR1 SGHRS, CDR2 YFSETQ. CDR3 length equals 15 residues. Trimming cost V 0 bases and J 3 bases; bases outside gene matches: 5. CDR3 bases: TGCGCCAGCAGCTTGGTCTCTGGACAGGGCTACGAGCAGTACTTC. Protein sequence: CASSLVSGQGYEQYF.

The chain employs TRBV5-1 and TRBJ2-7; D may be TRBD2 (5 bases). The germline V gene has CDR1 SGHRS and CDR2 YFSETQ. This CDR3 is 19 amino acids long. Trimming removed 0 bases from V and 1 base from J, with 23 bases in between. In DNA, the CDR3 is TGCGCCAGCAGCTTGGCCGGCAGTTCCGGGATTAGCGCGTCCTACGAGCAGTACTTC. Translation gives CASSLAGSSGISASYEQYF.